Below are 20 T cell receptor beta chains sequenced from a single sample in a study of T cell responses to AZD1222 COVID-19 vaccine. Generated by immunoSEQ multiplex PCR, the TCRdb table keeps only in-frame clones and is missing some. The sample gives 180,000 or so clones, roughly 92% of which show up once; approximately 0.6% is in the top ten. The sequenced sample was peripheral blood, obtained on day 0 of AZD1222 vaccination. All receptors come from an adult in good health.

This clone appeared a few times. CDR3 in DNA: TGTGCCAGCAGTTACGGACTAGCGGGAACCTACGAGCAGTACTTC. Encoded protein: CASSYGLAGTYEQYF. The chain employs TRBV6-2 or TRBV6-3 and TRBJ2-7, with 12 bases lining up with TRBD2. The CDR3 totals 15 residues. V lost 2 bases to trimming and J lost 2 bases; unmatched junction nucleotides: 1. Germline V gene lookup returns CDR1 MNHEY and CDR2 SVGEGT.

The chain employs TRBV7-9 and TRBJ1-1; D possibly corresponds to TRBD1 (5 bases). CDR3 length: 14 amino acids. The V and J ends lost 8 bases and 0 bases respectively, with 13 bases between them. Germline values: CDR1 SEHNR, CDR2 FQNEAQ (reference sequence). As DNA, the CDR3 is TGTGCCAGCGAGACCGGGGGTATGAACACTGAAGCTTTCTTT. It translates to CASETGGMNTEAFF. The full variable domain, with the rest looked up from reference TRBV7-9 and TRBJ1-1, is DTGVSQNPRHKITKRGQNVTFRCDPISEHNRLYWYRQTLGQGPEFLTYFQNEAQLEKSRLLSDRFSAERPKGSFSTLEIQRTEQGDSAMYLCASETGGMNTEAFFGQGTRLTVV.

The V call is TRBV5-1, the J call TRBJ1-1, with D unresolved. The CDR3 is 16 amino acids. Germline lookup yields CDR1 SGHRS and CDR2 YFSETQ. The germline V and J ends were trimmed by 4 bases and 2 bases, with 18 bases remaining between them. CDR3 nucleotides: TGCGCCAGCAGCCCCGAAAGGGTAGGGCGAAACACTGAAGCTTTCTTT. It yields the protein CASSPERVGRNTEAFF.

This chain joins TRBV6-4 and TRBJ1-4; no firm D call. The V end lost 5 bases, the J end lost 4 bases, and 8 bases lay between the germline ends. Per germline, CDR1 MRHNA and CDR2 SNTAGT. The CDR3 consists of 13 residues. The CDR3 sequence: CASSSDVNEKLFF. CDR3 bases: TGTGCCAGCAGTTCCGACGTTAATGAAAAACTGTTTTTT.

This clone is a singleton in its sample. The V gene is TRBV6-5, the J gene TRBJ1-2, with 9 bases aligning to TRBD1. The length of the CDR3 is 12 residues. CDR1 MNHEY and CDR2 SVGAGI come from the germline V gene. V trimming: 8 bases; J trimming: 4 bases; junction bases outside the gene matches: 2. This CDR3 reads CASSTGGYGYTF. Here the CDR3 DNA reads TGTGCCAGCTCGACAGGGGGCTATGGCTACACCTTC.

The chain uses TRBV24-1 and TRBJ2-1; D may be TRBD2 (6 bases). Germline-derived CDR1 and CDR2 are KGHDR and SFDVKD. V lost 5 bases and J 7 bases, leaving 14 bases between the germline ends. The CDR3 totals 14 residues. The CDR3 spells CATSVRRGANEQFF. CDR3 in DNA: TGTGCCACCAGTGTGAGGAGGGGCGCGAATGAGCAGTTCTTC.

Here the CDR3 reads CASSLTDRGKSPLHF. In nucleotides, the CDR3 is TGTGCCAGCAGTTTAACCGACAGGGGGAAGTCACCCCTCCACTTT. This chain connects TRBV28 to TRBJ1-6; 9 nucleotides match TRBD1. V lost 2 bases to trimming and J lost 10 bases; unmatched junction nucleotides: 6. Germline V gene lookup returns CDR1 MDHEN and CDR2 SYDVKM. This CDR3 is 15 amino acids long.

The table lists this clone with a count of one. The J gene is TRBJ1-4, the V gene TRBV9; D is undetermined. CDR1 is SGDLS, CDR2 YYNGEE, per germline. V lost 3 bases and J lost 7, with 4 bases in between. CDR3 size: 11 residues. This chain's CDR3 is CASSGGEKLFF. The DNA of the CDR3 is TGTGCCAGCAGCGGGGGTGAAAAACTGTTTTTT.

The rearrangement links TRBV29-1 to TRBJ1-1; a weak D match, TRBD1 (5 bases). This CDR3 is 13 amino acids long. In germline, CDR1 is SQVTM, CDR2 ANQGSEA. The V end was cut by 6 bases, the J end by 0 bases, with 11 bases between. The CDR3 here is CSVALGVNTEAFF. DNA for the CDR3: TGCAGCGTAGCCCTGGGGGTGAACACTGAAGCTTTCTTT.

The chain carries TRBV27 and TRBJ1-2; perhaps TRBD1 as D (6 bases). Trimming took 2 bases from V and 8 from J, leaving 12 bases between them. CDR3 length: 13 residues. CDR1 and CDR2 from the germline V gene are MNHEY and SMNVEV (reference sequence). CDR3 region: CASSLRGARGYTF. CDR3 nucleotide sequence: TGTGCCAGCAGTTTACGGGGGGCGCGAGGCTACACCTTC.

This chain links TRBV2 with TRBJ2-7; perhaps TRBD2 as D (6 bases). The germline CDR1 and CDR2 sequences are SNHLY and FYNNEI. The CDR3 loop spans 15 amino acids. V lost 2 bases and J 1 base, leaving 12 bases between the germline ends. CDR3 DNA: TGTGCCAGCAGTGAACTACGGGAGCAATCCTACGAGCAGTACTTC. Translated, it gives CASSELREQSYEQYF.

The chain couples TRBV5-4 to TRBJ1-2; maybe TRBD1 (5 bases). This CDR3 is 14 amino acids long. The V gene lost 0 bases and the J gene lost 4 bases, with 10 bases spanning the gap. CDR1 and CDR2 from the germline V gene are SGHNT and YYREEE (reference sequence). As DNA, the CDR3 is TGTGCCAGCAGCTTGGCGCAGGGTACCTATGGCTACACCTTC. It translates to CASSLAQGTYGYTF. The full variable domain, its missing parts supplied by reference TRBV5-4 and TRBJ1-2, is ETGVTQSPTHLIKTRGQQVTLRCSSQSGHNTVSWYQQALGQGPQFIFQYYREEENGRGNFPPRFSGLQFPNYSSELNVNALELDDSALYLCASSLAQGTYGYTFGSGTRLTVV.

This clone came up a few times. The chain is built from TRBV6-1 and TRBJ1-4; maybe TRBD1 (5 bases). The V gene's germline CDR1 is MNHNS and CDR2 SASEGT. V lost 1 base, J lost 8 bases, and 14 bases lay in between. The CDR3 spans 15 residues. CDR3 sequence reads: CASSEDPGLREKLFF. The CDR3 DNA sequence: TGTGCCAGCAGTGAAGATCCAGGGCTGAGGGAAAAACTGTTTTTT.

The V and J genes are TRBV27 and TRBJ2-1, with a possible D match to TRBD1 (5 bases). V was cut by 3 bases and J by 0 bases, with 9 bases left in between. Germline V gene sequence: CDR1 MNHEY, CDR2 SMNVEV (reference sequence). The CDR3 runs 15 residues. In DNA form, the CDR3 reads TGTGCCAGCAGTTTCCAGGGCCCCTCCTACAATGAGCAGTTCTTC. This sequence encodes CASSFQGPSYNEQFF.

The gene calls are TRBV27 and TRBJ2-7; perhaps D is TRBD1 or TRBD2 (5 bases each). V lost 8 bases and J lost 4, with 9 bases in between. The CDR3 length is 11 residues. Germline-derived CDR1 and CDR2 are MNHEY and SMNVEV (reference sequence). DNA of the CDR3: TGTGCCAGCGCCTGGGGGTACGAGCAGTACTTC. Translation gives CASAWGYEQYF.

This clone was found once. This chain links TRBV7-2 with TRBJ1-6, with D maybe TRBD1 (6 bases). The CDR3 runs to 15 residues. The V and J ends lost 0 bases and 8 bases respectively, with 11 bases between them. The germline V gene encodes CDR1 SGHTA and CDR2 FQGNSA. The CDR3 nucleotides are TGTGCCAGCAGCTTAGCGGCGTCAGGGGATTCACCCCTCCACTTT. This encodes CASSLAASGDSPLHF.

V and J are TRBV6-1 and TRBJ2-7, with D perhaps being TRBD1 or TRBD2 (5 bases each). The CDR3 runs 13 residues. Germline values: CDR1 MNHNS, CDR2 SASEGT. Trimming took 2 bases from V and 7 from J, leaving 12 bases between them. This chain's CDR3 is CASSEQGAREQYF. CDR3 sequence (DNA): TGTGCCAGCAGTGAACAGGGAGCGAGGGAGCAGTACTTC.

The J gene is TRBJ1-2, the V gene TRBV28; 10 positions match TRBD1. The CDR3 runs to 13 residues. Germline V gives CDR1 MDHEN, CDR2 SYDVKM. V gave up 5 bases and J gave up 7 bases; unmatched junction bases: 4. The CDR3 protein is CASSTRDRGGYTF. In DNA, the CDR3 is TGTGCCAGCAGTACCCGGGACAGGGGTGGCTACACCTTC.

The V and J genes are TRBV28 and TRBJ1-2, with D unclear. The germline gives CDR1 MDHEN, CDR2 SYDVKM. Trimming stripped 5 bases from V and 0 bases from J, with 13 bases between. The CDR3 consists of 15 residues. CDR3 region: CASSATQGANYGYTF. The CDR3 DNA sequence: TGTGCCAGCAGTGCCACCCAAGGAGCTAACTATGGCTACACCTTC.

The chain links TRBV6-5 to TRBJ2-2; 7 bases are a match to TRBD2. V lost 6 bases and J lost 3; bases outside the gene matches: 4. Germline-derived CDR1 and CDR2 are MNHEY and SVGAGI. The CDR3 runs 14 residues. CDR3 coding DNA: TGTGCCAGCAGGGGCGGGAGCGACACCGGGGAGCTGTTTTTT. Translated: CASRGGSDTGELFF.